The 4 T cell receptor beta chains in this list originate from one sample, sequenced in a study of T cells in localized non-small cell lung cancer. Method: immunoSEQ multiplex PCR; TCRdb's copy keeps in-frame clones and lacks some. The data contain several thousand clones, roughly 89% of them seen just once; the ten biggest clones take up approximately 2.5%. The input for sequencing was peripheral blood, taken before any cancer treatment. These TCRs come from a female donor over 55 with stage II squamous cell lung carcinoma.

The chain joins TRBV5-1 to TRBJ1-1; D call uncertain. Germline-derived CDR1 and CDR2 are SGHRS and YFSETQ. There are 13 residues in the CDR3. Trimming stripped 2 bases from V and 1 base from J, with 6 bases between. This CDR3 reads CASSFRTNTEAFF. CDR3 sequence (DNA): TGCGCCAGCAGCTTCCGGACGAACACTGAAGCTTTCTTT.

This clone was observed once. This chain uses TRBV6-6 with TRBJ1-3; possibly TRBD1 for D (6 bases). The V and J ends lost 5 bases and 0 bases respectively, with 11 bases between them. CDR3 size: 15 residues. The germline V gene has CDR1 MNHNY and CDR2 SVGAGI (reference sequence). DNA of the CDR3: TGTGCCAGCAGTGGAACAGGGCCCTCTGGAAACACCATATATTTT. Its translation is CASSGTGPSGNTIYF.

The CDR3, as DNA: TGTGCCACCCGTGGGGATTGGGAGACCCAGTACTTC. It is translated as CATRGDWETQYF. The gene calls are TRBV15 and TRBJ2-5, with D hard to call. With 8 bases removed from V and 5 bases from J, the gap between germline ends came to 12 bases. The CDR3 is 12 residues long. Germline V CDR1 and CDR2: LNHNV, YYDKDF (reference sequence). Looking up the rest from reference TRBV15 and TRBJ2-5 gives the full variable domain: DAMVIQNPRYQVTQFGKPVTLSCSQTLNHNVMYWYQQKSSQAPKLLFHYYDKDFNNEADTPDNFQSRRPNTSFCFLDIRSPGLGDTAMYLCATRGDWETQYFGPGTRLLVL.

V is TRBV27 and J is TRBJ1-2; 8 bases align to TRBD1. There are 16 residues in the CDR3. The ends lost 5 bases at V and 4 bases at J; junction bases unmatched: 12. Germline V gene lookup returns CDR1 MNHEY and CDR2 SMNVEV (reference sequence). The CDR3 loop reads CASSIGPGTGGYGYTF. The CDR3, as DNA: TGTGCCAGCAGTATCGGTCCCGGGACAGGTGGCTATGGCTACACCTTC.